The 28 T cell receptor beta chains given below trace back to one sample, sequenced in a study of regulatory T cells in long-lasting Graves disease. Sample time point: persistent/refractory GD, antithyroid drugs over 5 years with positive TRAb. The authors made the TCR library using RNA they extracted from PBMCs. Relying on iRepertoire HTBI primers and Arm-PCR of CDR3 regions, the team built TCR beta libraries. TCRdb fed the multiplex PCR reads into MiXCR, producing one record per CDR3 protein. The sample comprises roughly 450,000 distinct CDR3 sequences, about 20% of which are singletons, and around 13% rests with the top ten. Sequences were derived from peripheral blood mononuclear cells (PBMCs), sampled when the disease was refractory, from a patient treated with antithyroid drugs. The receptors originated from a female donor with Graves disease.

Only a few counts were recorded for this clonotype. The chain links TRBV7-9 to TRBJ1-1; D not resolved. Germline assignment: CDR1 SEHNR and CDR2 FQNEAQ (reference sequence). Trimming took off 1 base at V and 0 bases at J, with 6 bases between the two ends. The CDR3 runs 14 residues. The CDR3 sequence is CASSLVLVNTEAFF. The CDR3 DNA follows: TGTGCCAGCAGCTTAGTATTAGTGAACACTGAAGCTTTCTTT.

This clonotype showed up just a few times. This chain links TRBV7-2 with TRBJ2-3; no clear D gene. CDR1 SGHTA and CDR2 FQGNSA come from the germline V gene. V was pared by 2 bases and J by 10 bases, with 16 bases between. CDR3 length: 14 residues. This CDR3 is CASSLSAPADSQYF. In nucleotides, the CDR3 is TGTGCCAGCAGCTTATCTGCCCCTGCAGACTCGCAGTATTTT.

As for this clonotype: This clone may be a read error of a much larger clone one base away. This chain connects TRBV6-2 or TRBV6-3 to TRBJ2-5, with TRBD1 matching 9 bases. The germline gives CDR1 MNHEY, CDR2 SVGEGT. The CDR3 has 15 amino acids. Unmatched junction bases numbered 14, after V lost 6 bases and J lost 9 bases. CDR3 sequence: CASSIPGQGSKAQYF. In DNA, the CDR3 is TGTGCCAGCAGCATCCCGGGACAGGGCTCTAAGGCCCAGTACTTC.

This clonotype was detected many times. The J gene is TRBJ2-2, the V gene TRBV28; TRBD1 is a possible D gene (5 bases). V lost 5 bases and J 1 base, leaving 14 bases between the germline ends. Germline V gene data show CDR1 as MDHEN and CDR2 as SYDVKM. This CDR3 comprises 16 residues. The CDR3 sequence: CASSPLRQMNTGELFF. The CDR3 region has the DNA TGTGCCAGCAGTCCCCTTAGACAGATGAACACCGGGGAGCTGTTTTTT.

There are many counts of this clonotype. The J gene is TRBJ1-2, the V gene TRBV27; tentative D call: TRBD1 (5 bases). CDR3 size: 16 residues. Trimming cost V 8 bases and J 7 bases, with 26 bases left between them. Germline-derived CDR1 and CDR2 are MNHEY and SMNVEV (reference sequence). The CDR3: CASGTPLTARVTGYTF. CDR3 nucleotide sequence: TGTGCCAGCGGTACCCCACTGACAGCGAGGGTTACTGGCTACACCTTC.

V usage is TRBV9 and J usage is TRBJ1-2; D might be TRBD1 (6 bases). Between the trimmed V and J ends, which lost 0 bases and 8 bases, there was a span of 14 bases. This CDR3 contains 14 residues. Germline V gives CDR1 SGDLS, CDR2 YYNGEE. CDR3 in amino acids: CASSVVLEGGGYTF. The CDR3 region has the DNA TGTGCCAGCAGCGTAGTTCTTGAAGGGGGAGGCTACACCTTC. Filled out from reference TRBV9 and TRBJ1-2, the complete variable domain reads DSGVTQTPKHLITATGQRVTLRCSPRSGDLSVYWYQQSLDQGLQFLIQYYNGEERAKGNILERFSAQQFPDLHSELNLSSLELGDSALYFCASSVVLEGGGYTFGSGTRLTVV.

This clonotype has at least ten counts. The chain is built from TRBV7-2 and TRBJ2-7; D ambiguous. In germline, CDR1 is SGHTA, CDR2 FQGNSA. V was trimmed by 6 bases and J by 5 bases, leaving 20 bases between them. The CDR3 is 15 residues long. DNA of the CDR3: TGTGCCAGCAGTTCTAATGCCGGTGGCCTCAACGAGCAGTACTTC. This sequence encodes CASSSNAGGLNEQYF.

CDR3 amino acids: CATLPGQGAWETQYF. CDR3 DNA: TGTGCCACTCTGCCGGGACAGGGGGCGTGGGAGACCCAGTACTTC. The chain is built from TRBV3-1 and TRBJ2-5; 12 nucleotides align to TRBD1. Germline CDR1 reads LGHDT; CDR2 reads YNNKEL (reference sequence). The J segment lost 5 bases and the V segment lost 10 bases, leaving 11 bases of the junction unmatched. This CDR3 contains 15 residues.

Note on this clonotype: This clone may be a read error of a much larger clone one base away. The CDR3 does not end in the conserved phenylalanine or tryptophan, so this is likely a read error. The CDR3, as DNA: TGTGCCAGCAGCTATGGGACAGGTGATGGCTACACCCTC. The encoded protein is CASSYGTGDGYTL. V usage is TRBV2 and J usage is TRBJ1-2; 8 bases are a match to TRBD1. Looked up from germline, CDR1 is SNHLY and CDR2 is FYNNEI. Trimming removed 6 bases from V and 6 bases from J; junction bases left unmatched: 6. This CDR3 comprises 13 residues.

This chain uses TRBV29-1 with TRBJ2-1, with D perhaps matching TRBD1 (5 bases). Germline lookup yields CDR1 SQVTM and CDR2 ANQGSEA. The V gene lost 3 bases and the J gene lost 4 bases, with 16 bases spanning the gap. The CDR3 extends over 15 amino acids. CDR3 protein: CSVEARAKGYNEQFF. The CDR3 coding sequence is TGCAGCGTTGAGGCCAGGGCTAAGGGTTACAATGAGCAGTTCTTC.

This clonotype was counted many times. The chain uses TRBV2 and TRBJ1-1, with D possibly TRBD1 on 5 matching bases. This CDR3 is 13 amino acids long. V lost 6 bases to trimming and J lost 3 bases, with 11 bases between them. Germline V gives CDR1 SNHLY, CDR2 FYNNEI. The CDR3 here is CASSSLGDTEAFF. The CDR3 DNA is TGTGCCAGCAGCAGCCTAGGGGACACTGAAGCTTTCTTT.

This chain connects TRBV24-1 to TRBJ2-1, with 9 bases matching TRBD2. The ends lost 1 base at V and 9 bases at J; junction bases unmatched: 9. This CDR3 has 16 residues. Per the germline V gene, CDR1 is KGHDR and CDR2 is SFDVKD. In nucleotides, the CDR3 is TGTGCCACCAGTGATTTAATAGCGGGAGTGGAAGCTGAGCAGTTCTTC. This gives the protein CATSDLIAGVEAEQFF.

This clonotype was observed a single time. This chain links TRBV12-3 or TRBV12-4 with TRBJ2-1; 8 bases fit TRBD2. This CDR3 spans 17 amino acids. V gave up 5 bases and J gave up 0 bases; unmatched junction bases: 9. The CDR3 DNA is TGTGCCAGCAGTCTACGCCTCGGGGGGGGCTCCTACAATGAGCAGTTCTTC. Its protein is CASSLRLGGGSYNEQFF.

This clonotype was recorded at least ten times. This chain joins TRBV7-2 and TRBJ2-7, with a possible D match to TRBD2 (6 bases). The CDR3 has 15 residues. Germline V gene lookup returns CDR1 SGHTA and CDR2 FQGNSA. V lost 5 bases and J 3 bases, leaving 17 bases between the germline ends. The CDR3 DNA reads TGTGCCAGCAGCCGGGGGTGGCAGGGAGGCTACGAGCAGTACTTC. This codes for CASSRGWQGGYEQYF.

There are many counts of this clonotype. The J gene is TRBJ2-7, the V gene TRBV12-3 or TRBV12-4; 8 bases match TRBD1. V lost 5 bases and J lost 5; bases outside the gene matches: 8. There are 14 residues in the CDR3. The CDR3 nucleotides read TGTGCCAGCAGTCTAGGGGGACAGGCCCACGAGCAGTACTTC. The encoded protein is CASSLGGQAHEQYF.

The rearrangement joins TRBV7-9 to TRBJ1-4, with TRBD1 matching over 8 bases. CDR1 and CDR2 from the germline V gene are SEHNR and FQNEAQ (reference sequence). The V gene end was trimmed by 5 bases and the J gene end by 8 bases; junction bases not matched to a gene: 10. CDR3 length equals 15 residues. In DNA form, the CDR3 reads TGTGCCAGCAGCCCTACAGGGGGAGGGGACGAAAAACTGTTTTTT. Translating gives CASSPTGGGDEKLFF.

This clonotype was seen ten or more times. The chain combines TRBV10-3 with TRBJ2-7; the D gene is possibly TRBD2 (6 bases). This CDR3 has 14 amino acids. Per germline, CDR1 ENHRY and CDR2 SYGVKD. The germline V and J ends were trimmed by 6 bases and 2 bases, with 14 bases remaining between them. CDR3 nucleotide sequence: TGTGCCATCAGGACCGGGACTGGTACCTACGAGCAGTACTTC. Protein: CAIRTGTGTYEQYF.

This clonotype was observed at least ten times. The rearrangement uses TRBV28 and TRBJ1-1; D is unclear. The CDR3 runs to 15 residues. The V gene lost 8 bases and the J gene lost 5 bases, with 21 bases spanning the gap. Per germline, CDR1 MDHEN and CDR2 SYDVKM. CDR3 nucleotide sequence: TGTGCCAGCGGACCCGACCGGGCTCGGAGGACTGAAGCTTTCTTT. Protein: CASGPDRARRTEAFF.

This clonotype came up a few times. The genes are TRBV25-1 and TRBJ1-1; D perhaps matches TRBD1 (6 bases). Trimming took off 8 bases at V and 1 base at J, with 17 bases between the two ends. Germline V gives CDR1 MGHDK, CDR2 SYGVNS. This CDR3 has 15 amino acids. The chain's CDR3 is CASALPTGTNTEAFF. In DNA form, the CDR3 reads TGTGCCAGCGCCCTCCCCACAGGGACGAACACTGAAGCTTTCTTT. Filled out from reference TRBV25-1 and TRBJ1-1, the complete variable domain reads EADIYQTPRYLVIGTGKKITLECSQTMGHDKMYWYQQDPGMELHLIHYSYGVNSTEKGDLSSESTVSRIRTEHFPLTLESARPSHTSQYLCASALPTGTNTEAFFGQGTRLTVV.

The sample holds a few counts of this clonotype. This chain connects TRBV7-6 to TRBJ1-6; no definite D call. Germline-derived CDR1 and CDR2 are SGHVS and FNYEAQ. V was clipped by 2 bases and J by 3 bases, with 8 bases between them. The CDR3 is made up of 15 amino acids. The CDR3 loop is CASSLQRYYNSPLHF. The CDR3 bases are TGTGCCAGCAGCTTACAGCGTTACTATAATTCACCCCTCCACTTT.

This clonotype showed up just once. The chain couples TRBV20-1 to TRBJ2-5; no clear D gene. Germline assignment: CDR1 DFQATT and CDR2 SNEGSKA (reference sequence). V lost 8 bases and J lost 5, with 12 bases in between. This CDR3 has 11 amino acids. In nucleotides, the CDR3 is TGCAGTAGACTGGAAGGCGAGACCCAGTACTTC. Translated: CSRLEGETQYF.

This clonotype has a count of ten or more. The CDR3: CAWSGGGEQYF. Here the CDR3 DNA reads TGTGCCTGGAGTGGGGGGGGCGAGCAGTACTTC. The J gene is TRBJ2-7, the V gene TRBV30; TRBD2 agrees at 7 bases. The V gene's germline CDR1 is GTSNPN and CDR2 SVGIG (reference sequence). CDR3 size: 11 residues. The junction had 0 bases not matched to a gene; V was cut back by 1 base and J by 6 bases.

The chain recombines TRBV15 with TRBJ2-2, with D perhaps TRBD1 or TRBD2 (5 bases each). Germline lookup yields CDR1 LNHNV and CDR2 YYDKDF (reference sequence). The V gene lost 1 base and the J gene lost 6 bases, with 6 bases spanning the gap. The CDR3 has 13 amino acids. The CDR3 DNA sequence: TGTGCCACCAGCAGAGCGGGGCCCGGGGAGCTGTTTTTT. It yields the protein CATSRAGPGELFF.

This clonotype was recorded many times. This chain joins TRBV11-1 and TRBJ2-2, with D perhaps matching TRBD1 (6 bases). The germline CDR1 and CDR2 sequences are SGHAT and FQDESV (reference sequence). This CDR3 has 17 amino acids. Trimming took 2 bases from V and 0 from J, leaving 13 bases between them. CDR3 DNA sequence: TGTGCCAGCAGCTTATATATCGGGACACCGAACACCGGGGAGCTGTTTTTT. It codes for CASSLYIGTPNTGELFF.

This clonotype was detected only a few times. The V and J genes are TRBV3-1 and TRBJ1-5; D is ambiguous. Germline V gives CDR1 LGHDT, CDR2 YNNKEL (reference sequence). Between the trimmed V and J ends, which lost 0 bases and 3 bases, there was a span of 9 bases. The CDR3 is 15 amino acids. The CDR3 bases are TGTGCCAGCAGCCAAGAGGGTAGCTTCAATCAGCCCCAGCATTTT. This gives the protein CASSQEGSFNQPQHF.

This clonotype was detected many times. The chain couples TRBV12-3 or TRBV12-4 to TRBJ2-5; TRBD2 is a possible D gene (6 bases). The CDR3 spans 14 residues. Deletions cut 6 bases from V and 1 base from J, with 12 bases between. The DNA of the CDR3 is TGTGCCAGCAGCCCCGGACTAAGCCAAGAGACCCAGTACTTC. This encodes CASSPGLSQETQYF.

This rearrangement joins TRBV4-1 to TRBJ1-2; D uncertain. Per the germline V gene, CDR1 is MGHRA and CDR2 is YSYEKL. V shed 0 bases and J shed 3 bases, with 11 bases lying between them. This CDR3 is 15 amino acids long. The CDR3 here is CASSQDSGSHYGYTF. The CDR3 nucleotides read TGCGCCAGCAGCCAAGATTCAGGCTCCCACTATGGCTACACCTTC.

At least ten counts were recorded for this clonotype. The J gene is TRBJ2-5, the V gene TRBV2; 7 bases match TRBD1. CDR3 length: 15 amino acids. Germline lookup yields CDR1 SNHLY and CDR2 FYNNEI. Trimming took 3 bases from V and 1 from J; bases not matched to a gene: 5. The CDR3 loop is CASSDIQGVQETQYF. CDR3 DNA sequence: TGTGCCAGCAGTGATATTCAGGGGGTCCAAGAGACCCAGTACTTC. Variable domain in full (rest from reference TRBV2 and TRBJ2-5): EPEVTQTPSHQVTQMGQEVILRCVPISNHLYFYWYRQILGQKVEFLVSFYNNEISEKSEIFDDQFSVERPDGSNFTLKIRSTKLEDSAMYFCASSDIQGVQETQYFGPGTRLLVL.